The next 23 T cell receptor beta chains were all read from a single sample in a study of CD8 T cells in ankylosing spondylitis. In TCRdb, the 5' RACE reads were re-called with MiXCR into one record per CDR3 protein. The data hold 350,000 or so distinct CDR3 sequences, with 9.5% to 13% observed a single time. The sequencing sample was made of blood, either unsorted or a sorted T cell fraction (not recorded which). The receptors derive from a female donor with ankylosing spondylitis or in good health (not recorded which).

This clonotype was counted many times. V usage is TRBV24-1 and J usage is TRBJ2-7; D not certain. CDR3 size: 15 residues. V dropped 5 bases and J dropped 5 bases, with 18 bases sitting between them. Germline loops: CDR1 KGHDR, CDR2 SFDVKD. In DNA form, the CDR3 reads TGTGCCACCAGTGTCCCCCACCCGAAGCACCACGAGCAGTACTTC. Protein sequence: CATSVPHPKHHEQYF.

The table lists this clonotype with many counts. The chain is built from TRBV20-1 and TRBJ2-1; 11 bases match TRBD1. The length of the CDR3 is 13 residues. CDR1 is DFQATT and CDR2 is SNEGSKA in the germline V gene (reference sequence). V trimming: 6 bases; J trimming: 4 bases; junction bases outside the gene matches: 2. The CDR3 spells CSAGTGGYNEQFF. CDR3 DNA sequence: TGCAGTGCCGGGACAGGGGGATACAATGAGCAGTTCTTC.

The CDR3 region is CASSPTAGGYNEQFF. DNA of the CDR3: TGTGCCAGCAGCCCCACGGCGGGCGGGTACAATGAGCAGTTCTTC. V and J are TRBV14 and TRBJ2-1, with a possible D match to TRBD2 (5 bases). Deletions cut 4 bases from V and 4 bases from J, with 14 bases between. Per germline, CDR1 SGHDN and CDR2 FVKESK. This CDR3 is built from 15 residues. Full variable domain (missing parts from reference TRBV14 and TRBJ2-1): EAGVTQFPSHSVIEKGQTVTLRCDPISGHDNLYWYRRVMGKEIKFLLHFVKESKQDESGMPNNRFLAERTGGTYSTLKVQPAELEDSGVYFCASSPTAGGYNEQFFGPGTRLTVL.

This clonotype was counted at least ten times. V usage is TRBV11-1 and J usage is TRBJ2-3, with 7 bases fitting TRBD1. This CDR3 spans 18 amino acids. V shed 1 base and J 1 base; nucleotides not matched to a gene: 11. The germline CDR1 and CDR2 sequences are SGHAT and FQDESV (reference sequence). For the CDR3, the DNA is TGTGCCAGCAGCTTAGGTGTGACAGGGTCAATTGGCACAGATACGCAGTATTTT. Protein sequence: CASSLGVTGSIGTDTQYF. The entire variable domain, with the rest obtained from reference TRBV11-1 and TRBJ2-3, is as follows: EAEVAQSPRYKITEKSQAVAFWCDPISGHATLYWYRQILGQGPELLVQFQDESVVDDSQLPKDRFSAERLKGVDSTLKIQPAELGDSAMYLCASSLGVTGSIGTDTQYFGPGTRLTVL.

The genes are TRBV20-1 and TRBJ2-5; D uncertain. Germline CDR1 is DFQATT and CDR2 is SNEGSKA (reference sequence). Trimming cost V 3 bases and J 4 bases, with 12 bases left between them. CDR3 length: 13 amino acids. In DNA, the CDR3 is TGCAGTGCTAGTAGGCTAGAAGGAGAGACCCAGTACTTC. Translating it yields CSASRLEGETQYF.

Details on this clonotype: Since a much larger clone is just one base distant, this may be a read error. The chain recombines TRBV29-1 with TRBJ1-1; 7 bases line up with TRBD1. This CDR3 has 13 amino acids. Germline V CDR1 and CDR2: SQVTM, ANQGSEA. The CDR3 sequence is CNTGQKMNTEAFF. CDR3 DNA sequence: TGCAACACGGGACAGAAAATGAACACTGAAGCTTTCTTT.

This chain uses TRBV11-2 with TRBJ2-1, with D perhaps given as TRBD1 or TRBD2 (5 bases each). Trimming shortened V by 1 base and J by 10 bases, and 17 bases separated the two germline ends. The CDR3 has 15 residues. Germline CDR1 is SGHAT and CDR2 is FQNNGV. The CDR3 DNA is TGTGCCAGCAGCTTAGTGGCCGGGATGACAGCCGAGCAGTTCTTC. It translates to CASSLVAGMTAEQFF.

As concerns this clonotype: This may come from a read error, since a much larger clone is one base off. The J gene is TRBJ1-2, the V gene TRBV6-1, with 7 bases fitting TRBD1. Trimming took 8 bases from V and 6 from J; bases not matched to a gene: 12. The CDR3 consists of 14 residues. Germline lookup yields CDR1 MNHNS and CDR2 SASEGT. The CDR3 protein is CASGLTGRQDGYTF. The CDR3, as DNA: TGTGCCAGCGGTCTGACAGGGCGGCAGGATGGCTACACCTTC.

This clonotype was counted many times. The CDR3, as DNA: TGCAGTGCCACTAGCGGGGGCCTCTCCTACAATGAGCAGTTCTTC. Translation: CSATSGGLSYNEQFF. The J gene is TRBJ2-1, the V gene TRBV20-1; 11 bases fit TRBD2. The CDR3 spans 15 residues. The trim removed 6 bases at V and 0 bases at J, leaving 4 bases unmatched. Per germline, CDR1 DFQATT and CDR2 SNEGSKA (reference sequence).

The chain is built from TRBV5-6 and TRBJ2-5, with D perhaps TRBD1 (6 bases). Germline V gene lookup returns CDR1 SGHDT and CDR2 YYEEEE. The CDR3 sequence is 15 residues long. V was pared by 5 bases and J by 2 bases, with 16 bases between. CDR3 DNA: TGTGCCAGCAGACTACAGGGAAAGCCACAAGAGACCCAGTACTTC. Encoded protein: CASRLQGKPQETQYF.

The sample holds a few counts of this clonotype. The chain employs TRBV20-1 and TRBJ2-1; 7 bases are a match to TRBD2. Germline lookup yields CDR1 DFQATT and CDR2 SNEGSKA (reference sequence). Trimming at V came to 6 bases and at J to 9 bases, leaving 17 bases not matched to a gene. This CDR3 is built from 15 residues. CDR3 sequence reads: CSAGGVRPAVGEQFF. CDR3 bases: TGCAGTGCGGGAGGGGTCCGCCCAGCAGTGGGTGAGCAGTTCTTC.

With regard to this clonotype: With a much larger clone just one base away, this may be a read error. V usage is TRBV10-3 and J usage is TRBJ2-7; D call uncertain. This CDR3 has 13 residues. Per the germline V gene, CDR1 is ENHRY and CDR2 is SYGVKD. The CDR3: CALSEWGSYEQYF. The CDR3 DNA sequence: TGTGCCCTCAGTGAGTGGGGTAGCTACGAGCAGTACTTC.

This clonotype was detected many times. The chain links TRBV5-5 to TRBJ2-2, with D hard to call. Per the germline V gene, CDR1 is SGHKS and CDR2 is YYEKEE (reference sequence). This CDR3 is 17 amino acids long. V was shortened by 2 bases and J by 2 bases, with 16 bases between the two germline ends. CDR3 amino acids: CASSFFIVADNTGELFF. Written as DNA, the CDR3 is TGTGCCAGCAGCTTTTTTATCGTGGCAGATAACACCGGGGAGCTGTTTTTT.

The table lists this clonotype with a few counts. The gene calls are TRBV5-8 and TRBJ2-7, with D possibly TRBD2 on 5 matching bases. The CDR3 contains 15 residues. The V end lost 2 bases, the J end lost 0 bases, and 12 bases lay between the germline ends. The germline V gene has CDR1 SGHTS and CDR2 YDEGEE. This CDR3 is CASSFNGVSSYEQYF. The CDR3 DNA is TGTGCCAGCAGCTTCAACGGGGTTAGCTCCTACGAGCAGTACTTC. Full variable domain (outside the CDR3, taken from reference TRBV5-8 and TRBJ2-7): EAGVTQSPTHLIKTRGQQATLRCSPISGHTSVYWYQQALGLGLQFLLWYDEGEERNRGNFPPRFSGRQFPNYSSELNVNALELEDSALYLCASSFNGVSSYEQYFGPGTRLTVT.

The chain joins TRBV5-1 to TRBJ2-7, with a weak D call TRBD1 (5 bases). This CDR3 region has 14 residues. The germline V and J ends were trimmed by 1 base and 3 bases, with 11 bases remaining between them. The germline CDR1 and CDR2 sequences are SGHRS and YFSETQ. The CDR3: CASSLLRGNYEQYF. In DNA form, the CDR3 reads TGCGCCAGCAGCTTGCTAAGGGGTAACTACGAGCAGTACTTC.

This clonotype was recorded a few times. The rearrangement joins TRBV20-1 to TRBJ2-7; D may be TRBD1 (7 bases). Trimming left V 1 base short and J 3 bases short, with 10 bases between. Germline V gene lookup returns CDR1 DFQATT and CDR2 SNEGSKA (reference sequence). The CDR3 is 13 residues long. Here the CDR3 DNA reads TGCAGTGCTAGAGCGGGGGACAGCTACGAGCAGTACTTC. Translating it yields CSARAGDSYEQYF.

This clonotype was seen ten or more times. The J gene is TRBJ2-2, the V gene TRBV5-1; D ambiguous. Trimming pared 0 bases from V and 6 bases from J, leaving 9 bases between. The CDR3 is made up of 14 amino acids. Germline V gene data show CDR1 as SGHRS and CDR2 as YFSETQ. The CDR3, as DNA: TGCGCCAGCAGCTTGGACAGCGTCCCCGGGGAGCTGTTTTTT. It translates to CASSLDSVPGELFF.

The rearrangement joins TRBV5-1 to TRBJ2-3, with D tentatively TRBD1 (6 bases). Deletions cut 3 bases from V and 6 bases from J, with 17 bases between. CDR1 SGHRS and CDR2 YFSETQ come from the germline V gene. The CDR3 has 15 residues. The CDR3 spells CASSSRGQRLDTQYF. CDR3 in DNA: TGCGCCAGCAGCTCTCGAGGACAGAGGTTGGATACGCAGTATTTT.

The sample holds many counts of this clonotype. The CDR3 protein is CSALDTVGADTQYF. The CDR3 DNA is TGCAGTGCCCTGGACACCGTCGGAGCAGATACGCAGTATTTT. This chain uses TRBV20-1 with TRBJ2-3; D perhaps matches TRBD1 (5 bases). V lost 6 bases to trimming and J lost 4 bases, with 17 bases between them. The germline gives CDR1 DFQATT, CDR2 SNEGSKA (reference sequence). There are 14 residues in the CDR3.

Many counts were recorded for this clonotype. The gene calls are TRBV28 and TRBJ1-4; the D gene is possibly TRBD1 (5 bases). CDR1 and CDR2 from the germline V gene are MDHEN and SYDVKM. The CDR3 is 16 residues long. The V end lost 4 bases, the J end lost 8 bases, and 20 bases lay between the germline ends. CDR3: CASSSPLQGFREKLFF. As DNA, the CDR3 is TGTGCCAGCAGTTCGCCCCTTCAGGGTTTTCGGGAAAAACTGTTTTTT. Drawing the rest from reference TRBV28 and TRBJ1-4, the complete variable domain is DVKVTQSSRYLVKRTGEKVFLECVQDMDHENMFWYRQDPGLGLRLIYFSYDVKMKEKGDIPEGYSVSREKKERFSLILESASTNQTSMYLCASSSPLQGFREKLFFGSGTQLSVL.

This clonotype was picked up many times. This sequence joins TRBV5-1 and TRBJ2-1; no reliable D call. The germline V gene encodes CDR1 SGHRS and CDR2 YFSETQ. The CDR3 is 11 residues long. V lost 4 bases to trimming and J lost 3 bases, with 2 bases between them. The CDR3 region is CASSIYNEQFF. CDR3 in DNA: TGCGCCAGCAGCATCTACAATGAGCAGTTCTTC.

The table lists this clonotype with many counts. This chain connects TRBV4-3 to TRBJ2-1, with D possibly matching TRBD2 (6 bases). The V gene's germline CDR1 is LGHNA and CDR2 YSLEER. V dropped 0 bases and J dropped 3 bases, with 15 bases sitting between them. The length of the CDR3 is 17 residues. CDR3 bases: TGCGCCAGCAGCCAAGACCTAACCAGCGGGCACTACAATGAGCAGTTCTTC. Translation: CASSQDLTSGHYNEQFF.

The chain combines TRBV18 with TRBJ1-1, with 10 positions matching TRBD1. V lost 3 bases to trimming and J lost 1 base; unmatched junction nucleotides: 8. The germline gives CDR1 KGHSH, CDR2 LQKENI. This CDR3 region has 17 residues. The CDR3 loop is CASSPLGTGVWNTEAFF. CDR3 bases: TGTGCCAGCTCACCGCTTGGGACAGGGGTATGGAACACTGAAGCTTTCTTT.